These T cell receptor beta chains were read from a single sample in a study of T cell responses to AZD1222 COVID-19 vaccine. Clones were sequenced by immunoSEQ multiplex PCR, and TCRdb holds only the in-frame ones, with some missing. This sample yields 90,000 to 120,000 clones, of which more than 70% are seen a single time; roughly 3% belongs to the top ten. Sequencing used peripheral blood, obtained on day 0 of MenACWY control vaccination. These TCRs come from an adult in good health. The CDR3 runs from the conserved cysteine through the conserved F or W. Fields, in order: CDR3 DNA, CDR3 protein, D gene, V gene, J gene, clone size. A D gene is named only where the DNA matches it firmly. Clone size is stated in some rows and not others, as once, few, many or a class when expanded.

TGCGCCAGCAGCTTGGGGGGCGGTCTGTACTACGAGCAGTACTTC	CASSLGGGLYYEQYF	NA	TRBV5-1	TRBJ2-7	NA
TGTGCCAGCAGTCCGGGACTAGCGGGGGCCGTCGTCTATTTT	CASSPGLAGAVVYF	TRBD2	TRBV28	TRBJ2-3	NA
TGCAGTGCTAGGGGGAAAAATGGCTACACCTTC	CSARGKNGYTF	NA	TRBV20-1	TRBJ1-2	NA
TGTGCCAGCAGCTTTGCCGGGACAGACTATGGCTACACCTTC	CASSFAGTDYGYTF	TRBD1	TRBV11-2	TRBJ1-2	once
TGTGCCAGCAGTGGTAGCGGCACAGATACGCAGTATTTT	CASSGSGTDTQYF	NA	TRBV25-1	TRBJ2-3	NA
TGCGCCAGCAGCCCCCAACCCCGTGCATCTAACTATGGCTACACCTTC	CASSPQPRASNYGYTF	NA	TRBV4-1	TRBJ1-2	NA
TGTGCCATCAGTGAGCAGGGGAAGGTCAATGAGCAGTTCTTC	CAISEQGKVNEQFF	NA	TRBV10-3	TRBJ2-1	NA
TGCGCCAGCAGCCCATCAAGGGCAGGGGGGAACACTGAAGCTTTCTTT	CASSPSRAGGNTEAFF	TRBD1	TRBV5-1	TRBJ1-1	NA
TGCGCCAGCAGCCAAGATAACACAGGGATTGAAGAAAAACTGTTTTTT	CASSQDNTGIEEKLFF	NA	TRBV4-3	TRBJ1-4	NA
TGTGCCAGCAGCTTAGACCCCAATTATGGCTACACCTTC	CASSLDPNYGYTF	NA	TRBV7-2	TRBJ1-2	NA
TGTGCCTGGAGCGGTGACAGTCCTGGAGTTGCAACTAATGAAAAACTGTTTTTT	CAWSGDSPGVATNEKLFF	NA	TRBV30	TRBJ1-4	NA
TGTGCCAGCAGCTTGGGACGGAGCTTGGAGCCCCAGCATTTT	CASSLGRSLEPQHF	NA	TRBV11-2	TRBJ1-5	NA
TGTGCCACCAGTGATGGTGCCTCGGGACTCCTCGGTGGAGAGACCCAGTACTTC	CATSDGASGLLGGETQYF	NA	TRBV24-1	TRBJ2-5	NA
TGTGCCAGCAGCTTAGCATACTCCTACGAGCAGTACTTC	CASSLAYSYEQYF	NA	TRBV11-2	TRBJ2-7	NA
TGCAGCGTCAGACTGGTCGGGTGGGGGACGGAGCAGTTCTTC	CSVRLVGWGTEQFF	NA	TRBV29-1	TRBJ2-1	once
TGTGCCAGCAGTGGCGGGACTAGCGGCTACGAGCAGTACTTC	CASSGGTSGYEQYF	TRBD2	TRBV27	TRBJ2-7	NA
TGTGCCAGCAGCGTAAGCAGGGTTAGGGATTCACCCCTCCACTTT	CASSVSRVRDSPLHF	NA	TRBV9	TRBJ1-6	NA
TGTGCCAGCAGAGACAGGGCGCACGGGAGGGGCGAGCAGTACTTC	CASRDRAHGRGEQYF	NA	TRBV6-5	TRBJ2-7	NA
TGTGCCAGCAGCGCTTATGGGGGTGCGAACACCGGGGAGCTGTTTTTT	CASSAYGGANTGELFF	NA	TRBV7-3	TRBJ2-2	NA
TGTGCCTGGAGCCGGGACAGTAATAATTCACCCCTCCACTTT	CAWSRDSNNSPLHF	TRBD1	TRBV30	TRBJ1-6	NA
TGTGCCAGCAGCCTAGCCTCGGAAGCTTTCTTT	CASSLASEAFF	NA	TRBV5-6	TRBJ1-1	NA
TGTGCCATCAGTGACCCCTCTAGCGGAAACTACTACGAGCAGTACTTC	CAISDPSSGNYYEQYF	TRBD2	TRBV10-3	TRBJ2-7	NA
TGTGCCATCAGTGGGGGACAGACGAACACTGAAGCTTTCTTT	CAISGGQTNTEAFF	TRBD1	TRBV10-3	TRBJ1-1	NA
TGCGCCAGCAGCTGGGGACAGGGGGCAGAGAATTCACCCCTCCACTTT	CASSWGQGAENSPLHF	TRBD1	TRBV5-1	TRBJ1-6	NA
TGTGCCAGCAGCTTACTGGGCACTGAAGCTTTCTTT	CASSLLGTEAFF	NA	TRBV7-8	TRBJ1-1	NA
TGTGCCAGCAGCCTACGGGACCGTGCGAACTATGGCTACACCTTC	CASSLRDRANYGYTF	NA	TRBV14	TRBJ1-2	NA
TGTGCCAGCAGAAGTTACGAGCGGGGGGGCCACAATGAGCAGTTCTTC	CASRSYERGGHNEQFF	TRBD2	TRBV27	TRBJ2-1	NA
TGTGCCAGCTCACCACCGGTCTCACAGGGGAAAGGCTACGAGCAGTACTTC	CASSPPVSQGKGYEQYF	TRBD1	TRBV18	TRBJ2-7	NA
TGTGCCAGCAGCGTGGGGGGCTCCTATAATTCACCCCTCCACTTT	CASSVGGSYNSPLHF	NA	TRBV25-1	TRBJ1-6	NA
TGTGCCAGCAGCCCGACAGGGGGCACGGCTTTCTTT	CASSPTGGTAFF	TRBD1	TRBV3-1/TRBV3-2	TRBJ1-1	NA
TGTGCCAGCAGCTTAGAGTTGGTCGGGAACGCTTTCTTT	CASSLELVGNAFF	NA	TRBV7-8	TRBJ1-1	NA
TGCAGCGTTGAAGGTCTAGGGGTCCCCTATGGCTACACCTTC	CSVEGLGVPYGYTF	NA	TRBV29-1	TRBJ1-2	NA
TGTGCCAGCAGCCAGCACGGGAGACAAGAGACCCAGTACTTC	CASSQHGRQETQYF	NA	TRBV7-9	TRBJ2-5	NA
TGCGCCAGCAGTCAATCGAGGCAGGGGGCGGCCAAAAACATTCAGTACTTC	CASSQSRQGAAKNIQYF	TRBD1	TRBV23-1	TRBJ2-4	NA
TGCGCCAGCAGCTTGGATGTGGGTTCGGGCAATCAGCCCCAGCATTTT	CASSLDVGSGNQPQHF	NA	TRBV5-1	TRBJ1-5	NA
TGTGCCAGCAGCTTGGCGTCGGGGAGCGGCTACACCTTC	CASSLASGSGYTF	NA	TRBV5-6	TRBJ1-2	NA
TGCGCCAGCAGCCAAGATCCTAGCAATCAGCCCCAGCATTTT	CASSQDPSNQPQHF	NA	TRBV4-1	TRBJ1-5	NA
TGTGCCAGCAGTGAATTGCGGGGAACTGGAAACACCATATATTTT	CASSELRGTGNTIYF	NA	TRBV2	TRBJ1-3	NA
TGCGCCAGCAGATCGTCAGGGTTTCGCTCCTACGAGCAGTACTTC	CASRSSGFRSYEQYF	NA	TRBV5-1	TRBJ2-7	many
TGTGCCAGCAAAGGCTGGGACGGGGACTCCTACGAGCAGTACTTC	CASKGWDGDSYEQYF	NA	TRBV6-5	TRBJ2-7	NA
TGCGCCAGCAGCCAAGTGGGGGGCTTGGCTGAAGCTTTCTTT	CASSQVGGLAEAFF	NA	TRBV4-3	TRBJ1-1	NA
TGTGCCAGCCGGAAGGGCCGGGACAGGGGCTTCGTGGGGGCCAACGTCCTGACTTTC	CASRKGRDRGFVGANVLTF	TRBD1	TRBV6-4	TRBJ2-6	few
TGCAGCGTTGTTGGGGGGAACAACAGGGGACACTACGAGCAGTACTTC	CSVVGGNNRGHYEQYF	NA	TRBV29-1	TRBJ2-7	NA
TGTGCCAGCAGCGTACCTCAGGGGGGTACTGGAAACACCATATATTTT	CASSVPQGGTGNTIYF	TRBD1	TRBV9	TRBJ1-3	NA
TGTGCCAGCAGTCCACGACCGAGCACGAACACTGAAGCTTTCTTT	CASSPRPSTNTEAFF	NA	TRBV6-2/TRBV6-3	TRBJ1-1	NA
TGTGCCAGCAGCTCCAACAGGGGTGGAAACACCATATATTTT	CASSSNRGGNTIYF	TRBD1	TRBV11-2	TRBJ1-3	NA
TGTGCCAGCAGGGCCGGGACAGGGAACACTGAAGCTTTCTTT	CASRAGTGNTEAFF	TRBD1	TRBV6-5	TRBJ1-1	NA
TGTGCCAGCAGCTTAGGGAATAGGTTGCACAATGAGCAGTTCTTC	CASSLGNRLHNEQFF	NA	TRBV7-2	TRBJ2-1	NA
TGTGCCAGCAGTTACGCAGTAGGGGGATACGAGCAGTACTTC	CASSYAVGGYEQYF	NA	TRBV6-5	TRBJ2-7	few